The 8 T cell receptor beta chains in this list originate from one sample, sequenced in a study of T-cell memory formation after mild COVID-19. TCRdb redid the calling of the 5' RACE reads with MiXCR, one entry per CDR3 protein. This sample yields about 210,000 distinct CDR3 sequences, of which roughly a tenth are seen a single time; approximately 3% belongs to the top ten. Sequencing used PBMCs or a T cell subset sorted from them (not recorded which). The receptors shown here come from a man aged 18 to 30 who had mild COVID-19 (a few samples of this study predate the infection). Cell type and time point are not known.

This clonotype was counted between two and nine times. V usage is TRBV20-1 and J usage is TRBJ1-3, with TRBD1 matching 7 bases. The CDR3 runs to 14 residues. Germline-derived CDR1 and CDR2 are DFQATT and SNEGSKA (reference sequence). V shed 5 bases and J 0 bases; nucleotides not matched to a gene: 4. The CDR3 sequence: CSAGRGISGNTIYF. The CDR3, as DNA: TGCAGTGCTGGCAGGGGGATCTCTGGAAACACCATATATTTT.

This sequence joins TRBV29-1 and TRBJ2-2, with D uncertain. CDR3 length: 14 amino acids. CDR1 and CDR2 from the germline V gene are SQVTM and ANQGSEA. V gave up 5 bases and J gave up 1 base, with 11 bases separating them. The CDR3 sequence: CSVTGLLNTGELFF. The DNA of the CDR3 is TGCAGCGTTACCGGCCTCCTGAACACCGGGGAGCTGTTTTTT.

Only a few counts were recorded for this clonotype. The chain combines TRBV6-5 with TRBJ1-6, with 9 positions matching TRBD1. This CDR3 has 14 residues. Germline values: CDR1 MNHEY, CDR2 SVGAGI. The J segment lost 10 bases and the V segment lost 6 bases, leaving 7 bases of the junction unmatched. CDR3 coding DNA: TGTGCCAGCAGCCCGGGACAGGGCTTGTCACCCCTCCACTTT. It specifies CASSPGQGLSPLHF.

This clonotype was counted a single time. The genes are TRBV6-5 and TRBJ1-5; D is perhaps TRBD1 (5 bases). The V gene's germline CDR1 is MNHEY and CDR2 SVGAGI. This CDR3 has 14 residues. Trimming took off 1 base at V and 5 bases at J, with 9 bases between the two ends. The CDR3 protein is CASSYFGADQPQHF. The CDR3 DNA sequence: TGTGCCAGCAGTTACTTCGGGGCTGATCAGCCCCAGCATTTT.

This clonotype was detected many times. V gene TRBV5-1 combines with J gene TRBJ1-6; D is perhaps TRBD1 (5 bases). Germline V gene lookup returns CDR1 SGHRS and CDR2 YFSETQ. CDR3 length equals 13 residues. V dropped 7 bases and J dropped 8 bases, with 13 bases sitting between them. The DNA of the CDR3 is TGCGCCAGCTCTGAGACAGAAGATTCACCCCTCCACTTT. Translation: CASSETEDSPLHF.

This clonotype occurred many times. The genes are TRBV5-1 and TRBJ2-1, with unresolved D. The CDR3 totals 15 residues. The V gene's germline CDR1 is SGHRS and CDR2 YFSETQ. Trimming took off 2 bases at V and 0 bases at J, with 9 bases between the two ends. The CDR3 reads CASSFEGSSYNEQFF. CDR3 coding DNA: TGCGCCAGCAGCTTCGAAGGCAGCTCCTACAATGAGCAGTTCTTC.

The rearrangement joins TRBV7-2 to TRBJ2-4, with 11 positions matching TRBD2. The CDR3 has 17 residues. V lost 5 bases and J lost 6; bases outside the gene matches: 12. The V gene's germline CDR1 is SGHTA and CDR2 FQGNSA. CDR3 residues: CASSHSTSGNGVNIQYF. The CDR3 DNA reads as TGTGCCAGCAGCCACTCGACTAGCGGGAATGGCGTAAACATTCAGTACTTC.

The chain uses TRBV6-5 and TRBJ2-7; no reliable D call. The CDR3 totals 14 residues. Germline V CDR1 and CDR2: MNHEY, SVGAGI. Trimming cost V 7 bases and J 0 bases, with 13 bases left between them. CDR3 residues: CASKFGGSSYEQYF. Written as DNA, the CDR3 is TGTGCCAGCAAATTTGGTGGCAGCTCCTACGAGCAGTACTTC.